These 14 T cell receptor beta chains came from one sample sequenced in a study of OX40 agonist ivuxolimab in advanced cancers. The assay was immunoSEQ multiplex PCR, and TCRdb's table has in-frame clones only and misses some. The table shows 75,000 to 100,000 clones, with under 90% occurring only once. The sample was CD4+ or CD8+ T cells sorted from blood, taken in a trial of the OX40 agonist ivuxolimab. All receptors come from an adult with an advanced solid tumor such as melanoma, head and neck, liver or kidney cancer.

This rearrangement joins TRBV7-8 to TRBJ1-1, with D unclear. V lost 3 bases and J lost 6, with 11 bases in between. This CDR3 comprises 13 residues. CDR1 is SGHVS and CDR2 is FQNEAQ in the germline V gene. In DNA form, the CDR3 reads TGTGCCAGCAGCTTCCTCCCTGGGGCTGAAGCTTTCTTT. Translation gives CASSFLPGAEAFF.

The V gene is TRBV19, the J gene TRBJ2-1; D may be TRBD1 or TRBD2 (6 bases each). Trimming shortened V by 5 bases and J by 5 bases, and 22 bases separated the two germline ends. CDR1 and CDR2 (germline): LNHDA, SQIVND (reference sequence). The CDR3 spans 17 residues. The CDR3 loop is CASSPETGTGGHNEQFF. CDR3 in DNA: TGTGCCAGTAGTCCCGAAACCGGGACCGGGGGCCACAATGAGCAGTTCTTC.

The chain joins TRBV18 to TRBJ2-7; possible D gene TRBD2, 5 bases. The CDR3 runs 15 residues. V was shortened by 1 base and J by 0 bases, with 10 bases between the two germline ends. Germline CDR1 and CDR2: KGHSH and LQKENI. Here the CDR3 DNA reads TGTGCCAGCTCACCACAGCGGAAGAGCTCCTACGAGCAGTACTTC. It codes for CASSPQRKSSYEQYF.

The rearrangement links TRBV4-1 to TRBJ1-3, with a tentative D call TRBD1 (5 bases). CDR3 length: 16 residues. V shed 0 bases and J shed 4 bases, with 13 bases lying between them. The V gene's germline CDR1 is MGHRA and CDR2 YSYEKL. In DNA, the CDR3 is TGCGCCAGCAGCCAAGATGGGGCAAGCGGCGGAAACACCATATATTTT. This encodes CASSQDGASGGNTIYF.

The CDR3 DNA follows: TGTGCCAGCAGCGTTGGTAGCGGCAATGAGCAGTTCTTC. Protein: CASSVGSGNEQFF. This chain links TRBV11-3 with TRBJ2-1, with a tentative D call TRBD2 (6 bases). In germline, CDR1 is SGHNT, CDR2 YENEEA. This CDR3 spans 13 amino acids. V was trimmed by 5 bases and J by 6 bases, leaving 11 bases between them.

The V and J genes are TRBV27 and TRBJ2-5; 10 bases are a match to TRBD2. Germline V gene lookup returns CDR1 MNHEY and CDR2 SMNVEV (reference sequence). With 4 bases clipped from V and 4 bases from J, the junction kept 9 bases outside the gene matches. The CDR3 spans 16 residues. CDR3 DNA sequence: TGTGCCAGCAGTTCAAATAGCGGGAGGTGGGGAGAGACCCAGTACTTC. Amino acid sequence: CASSSNSGRWGETQYF.

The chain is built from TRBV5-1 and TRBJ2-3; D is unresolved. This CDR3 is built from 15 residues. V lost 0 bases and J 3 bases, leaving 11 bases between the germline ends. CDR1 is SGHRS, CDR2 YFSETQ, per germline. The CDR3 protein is CASSLGSFETDTQYF. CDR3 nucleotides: TGCGCCAGCAGCTTGGGTAGCTTTGAAACAGATACGCAGTATTTT. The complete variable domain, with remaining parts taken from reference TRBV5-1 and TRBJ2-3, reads KAGVTQTPRYLIKTRGQQVTLSCSPISGHRSVSWYQQTPGQGLQFLFEYFSETQRNKGNFPGRFSGRQFSNSRSEMNVSTLELGDSALYLCASSLGSFETDTQYFGPGTRLTVL.

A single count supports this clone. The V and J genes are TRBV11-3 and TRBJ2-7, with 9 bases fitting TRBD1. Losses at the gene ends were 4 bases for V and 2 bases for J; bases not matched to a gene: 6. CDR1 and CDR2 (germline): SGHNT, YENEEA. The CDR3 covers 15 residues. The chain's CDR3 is CASSSTGQGTYEQYF. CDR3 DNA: TGTGCCAGCAGCTCGACGGGACAGGGCACCTACGAGCAGTACTTC.

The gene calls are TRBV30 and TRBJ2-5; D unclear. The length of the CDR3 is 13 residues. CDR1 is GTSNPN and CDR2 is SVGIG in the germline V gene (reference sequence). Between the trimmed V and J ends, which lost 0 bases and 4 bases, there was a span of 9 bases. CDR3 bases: TGTGCCTGGAGTGTACGCCCCGGAGAGACCCAGTACTTC. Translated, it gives CAWSVRPGETQYF.

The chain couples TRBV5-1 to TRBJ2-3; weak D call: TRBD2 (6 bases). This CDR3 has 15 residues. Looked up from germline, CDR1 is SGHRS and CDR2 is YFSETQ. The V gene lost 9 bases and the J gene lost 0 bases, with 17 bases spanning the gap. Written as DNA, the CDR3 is TGCGCCACCTCGCCCGGGACTCCTAGCACAGATACGCAGTATTTT. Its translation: CATSPGTPSTDTQYF.

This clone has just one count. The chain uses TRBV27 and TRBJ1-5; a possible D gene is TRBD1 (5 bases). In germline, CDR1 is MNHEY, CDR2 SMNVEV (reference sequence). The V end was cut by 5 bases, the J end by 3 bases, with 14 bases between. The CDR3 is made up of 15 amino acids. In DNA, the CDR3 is TGTGCCAGCAGTCCACGTTGGGGGAACAATCAGCCCCAGCATTTT. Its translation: CASSPRWGNNQPQHF.

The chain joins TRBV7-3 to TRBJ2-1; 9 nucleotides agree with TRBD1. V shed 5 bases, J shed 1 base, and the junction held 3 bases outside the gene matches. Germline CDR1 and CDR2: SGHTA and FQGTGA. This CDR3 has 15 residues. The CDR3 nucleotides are TGTGCCAGCAGCCTCGACAGGGGGTCCTACAATGAGCAGTTCTTC. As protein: CASSLDRGSYNEQFF.

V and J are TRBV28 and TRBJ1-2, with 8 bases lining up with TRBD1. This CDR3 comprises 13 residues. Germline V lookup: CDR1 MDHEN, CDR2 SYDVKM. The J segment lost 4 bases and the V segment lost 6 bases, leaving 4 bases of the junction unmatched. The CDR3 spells CASSRTGSYGYTF. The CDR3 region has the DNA TGTGCCAGCAGCCGGACAGGGTCCTATGGCTACACCTTC.

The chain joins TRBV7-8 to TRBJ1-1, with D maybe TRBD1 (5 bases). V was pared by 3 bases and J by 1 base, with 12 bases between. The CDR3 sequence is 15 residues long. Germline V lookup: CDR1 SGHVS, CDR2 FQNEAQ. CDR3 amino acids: CASSFKRRGNTEAFF. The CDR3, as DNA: TGTGCCAGCAGCTTCAAAAGGAGGGGGAACACTGAAGCTTTCTTT.